This T cell receptor (beta chain) stems from a study of CD8+CD57+ T cells in acquired aplastic anemia. Study-level results: No significant patient-versus-control difference appeared in CD8+ Simpson's diversity. Patients had twenty-nine CD8+ CDR3 sequences in common with controls (the shared set).

Genomic DNA templated the TCR beta VDJ and CDR3 profiling. MiXCR was run by TCRdb on the reads, yielding one entry per CDR3 protein. This repertoire shows about 200,000 distinct CDR3 sequences, 50% to 70% found once; its top ten account for about three fifths. A note on this clonotype: As yet, its antigen is unknown.

The CDR3 contains 13 residues. Germline V gene lookup returns CDR1 DFQATT and CDR2 SNEGSKA (reference sequence). V shed 7 bases and J shed 2 bases, with 12 bases lying between them. The sequenced patients had an expansion of CD8+CD57+ cells seen by flow cytometry. All participating patients were living with severe acquired aplastic anemia. Sequencing input: sorted CD4+, CD8+, or CD8+CD57+ T cells (not recorded which) from PBMCs. This clonotype was obtained from a human donor with aplastic anemia. The gene calls are TRBV20-1 and TRBJ2-1; possibly TRBD1 or TRBD2 for D (6 bases each). CDR3 DNA sequence: TGCAGTGTAGGGGGGAGAACCTACAATGAGCAGTTCTTC. Translation: CSVGGRTYNEQFF.